This entry lists 22 T cell receptor beta chains sequenced from one sample in a study of cytomegalovirus exposure and HLA in healthy donors. 60 Vbeta and 13 Jbeta primers were used in PCR. Sequencing was performed with immunoSEQ multiplex PCR; in TCRdb, only in-frame clones are kept and a portion is missing. The data contain approximately 100,000 clones, over 75% of them seen just once; the ten biggest clones take up roughly 6%. The sequenced sample was PBMCs. The receptors derive from a man between 60 and 75 years old in good health and CMV-seropositive.

This clone is a singleton in its sample. The rearrangement links TRBV5-1 to TRBJ1-2; TRBD1 is a possible D gene (6 bases). Germline V gives CDR1 SGHRS, CDR2 YFSETQ. V lost 3 bases, J lost 8 bases, and 17 bases lay in between. The CDR3 covers 14 residues. In DNA form, the CDR3 reads TGCGCCAGCAGCTCCGGACAGCCATTATGGGGCTACACCTTC. Encoded protein: CASSSGQPLWGYTF. The full variable domain, with the rest looked up from reference TRBV5-1 and TRBJ1-2, is KAGVTQTPRYLIKTRGQQVTLSCSPISGHRSVSWYQQTPGQGLQFLFEYFSETQRNKGNFPGRFSGRQFSNSRSEMNVSTLELGDSALYLCASSSGQPLWGYTFGSGTRLTVV.

The V call is TRBV7-9, the J call TRBJ2-6; 8 positions match TRBD1. J was trimmed by 0 bases and V by 5 bases; bases with no gene match: 12. The V gene's germline CDR1 is SEHNR and CDR2 FQNEAQ (reference sequence). The CDR3 runs 19 residues. The chain's CDR3 is CASSPPGTGRFSGANVLTF. DNA of the CDR3: TGTGCCAGCAGCCCCCCCGGGACAGGCCGATTCTCTGGGGCCAACGTCCTGACTTTC.

In its sample, this clone was seen a few times. The gene calls are TRBV6-1 and TRBJ1-1; D ambiguous. The V gene lost 1 base and the J gene lost 8 bases, with 8 bases spanning the gap. The CDR3 consists of 12 residues. Germline lookup yields CDR1 MNHNS and CDR2 SASEGT. The DNA of the CDR3 is TGTGCCAGCAGTGAAGTGGGAGGAGAAGCTTTCTTT. It yields the protein CASSEVGGEAFF.

This clone was found once. This chain connects TRBV7-9 to TRBJ1-2; D uncertain. CDR3 length equals 16 residues. CDR1 is SEHNR, CDR2 FQNEAQ, per germline (reference sequence). V gave up 5 bases and J gave up 0 bases, with 16 bases separating them. CDR3 sequence (DNA): TGTGCCAGCAGCCCCTCAATGGCGGAACCTAACTATGGCTACACCTTC. This gives the protein CASSPSMAEPNYGYTF. The full variable domain, completed using reference TRBV7-9 and TRBJ1-2, is DTGVSQNPRHKITKRGQNVTFRCDPISEHNRLYWYRQTLGQGPEFLTYFQNEAQLEKSRLLSDRFSAERPKGSFSTLEIQRTEQGDSAMYLCASSPSMAEPNYGYTFGSGTRLTVV.

This rearrangement joins TRBV28 to TRBJ1-2; D remains ambiguous. V was cut by 4 bases and J by 8 bases, with 8 bases left in between. Germline lookup yields CDR1 MDHEN and CDR2 SYDVKM. The CDR3 length is 11 residues. Here the CDR3 reads CASSSPRGYTF. The DNA of the CDR3 is TGTGCCAGCAGTTCCCCCAGGGGCTACACCTTC.

The chain recombines TRBV6-1 with TRBJ2-7; TRBD2 matches 14 bases. J was trimmed by 2 bases and V by 0 bases; bases with no gene match: 3. Per the germline V gene, CDR1 is MNHNS and CDR2 is SASEGT. CDR3 length equals 17 residues. CDR3 region: CASSEARLAGGPYEQYF. In DNA, the CDR3 is TGTGCCAGCAGTGAAGCAAGACTAGCGGGGGGGCCCTACGAGCAGTACTTC.

The chain recombines TRBV27 with TRBJ1-1; D is perhaps TRBD1 (6 bases). The CDR3 contains 13 residues. Germline CDR1 is MNHEY and CDR2 is SMNVEV (reference sequence). V lost 5 bases and J lost 5, with 12 bases in between. CDR3 nucleotides: TGTGCCAGCAGTATACAGGGTCCGACTGAAGCTTTCTTT. Encoded protein: CASSIQGPTEAFF.

The V gene is TRBV5-6, the J gene TRBJ2-5; D possibly corresponds to TRBD2 (6 bases). Germline assignment: CDR1 SGHDT and CDR2 YYEEEE. Trimming removed 6 bases from V and 3 bases from J, with 15 bases in between. The CDR3 spans 14 residues. The CDR3 sequence: CASNLAGREETQYF. CDR3 sequence (DNA): TGTGCCAGCAACCTGGCGGGACGGGAAGAGACCCAGTACTTC.

The rearrangement links TRBV28 to TRBJ2-7; TRBD2 agrees at 14 bases. V lost 3 bases to trimming and J lost 4 bases; unmatched junction nucleotides: 2. From germline, CDR1 is MDHEN and CDR2 SYDVKM. The CDR3 runs 15 residues. This chain's CDR3 is CASSLTSGGGYEQYF. CDR3 DNA sequence: TGTGCCAGCAGTTTGACTAGCGGGGGGGGGTACGAGCAGTACTTC.

The rearrangement joins TRBV5-4 to TRBJ2-2; possibly TRBD1 for D (5 bases). V lost 5 bases and J 1 base, leaving 9 bases between the germline ends. The CDR3 extends over 14 amino acids. CDR1 is SGHNT, CDR2 YYREEE, per germline (reference sequence). DNA for the CDR3: TGTGCCAGCAGTCGCGGACAGAACACCGGGGAGCTGTTTTTT. Translation: CASSRGQNTGELFF.

The chain couples TRBV6-6 to TRBJ2-5, with 7 bases that match TRBD1. The J call may not be correct, given that the DNA end is closer to TRBJ2-7. Looked up from germline, CDR1 is MNHNY and CDR2 is SVGAGI (reference sequence). CDR3 length: 14 amino acids. In nucleotides, the CDR3 is TGTGCCAGCAGATTCAGGGGACAGCCCTACGAGCAGTACTTC. Its translation: CASRFRGQPYEQYF.

The J gene is TRBJ1-5, the V gene TRBV9; 10 nucleotides match TRBD1. CDR1 and CDR2 (germline): SGDLS, YYNGEE. V lost 3 bases and J lost 13; bases outside the gene matches: 16. This CDR3 contains 16 residues. The CDR3 loop reads CASSEGAGTGEVRQHF. CDR3 sequence (DNA): TGTGCCAGCAGCGAGGGAGCTGGGACAGGGGAGGTCCGACAGCATTTT.

This sequence joins TRBV6-5 and TRBJ2-5; D is possibly TRBD2 (5 bases). The CDR3 contains 14 residues. Trimming stripped 2 bases from V and 10 bases from J, with 17 bases between. CDR1 MNHEY and CDR2 SVGAGI come from the germline V gene. CDR3 coding DNA: TGTGCCAGCAGTTACACGGGTCTCCAAGAGGGCCAGTACTTC. Its translation: CASSYTGLQEGQYF.

Only one count was recorded for this clone. The chain joins TRBV19 to TRBJ1-1; D possibly corresponds to TRBD1 (6 bases). The germline gives CDR1 LNHDA, CDR2 SQIVND (reference sequence). CDR3 length equals 15 residues. V lost 3 bases and J lost 4, with 15 bases in between. The CDR3 sequence is CASSIWTALVTEAFF. CDR3 nucleotides: TGTGCCAGTAGTATTTGGACAGCCCTGGTCACTGAAGCTTTCTTT. The variable domain in full, with the rest retrieved from reference TRBV19 and TRBJ1-1, is DGGITQSPKYLFRKEGQNVTLSCEQNLNHDAMYWYRQDPGQGLRLIYYSQIVNDFQKGDIAEGYSVSREKKESFPLTVTSAQKNPTAFYLCASSIWTALVTEAFFGQGTRLTVV.

The rearrangement uses TRBV7-8 and TRBJ2-4; 15 nucleotides align to TRBD2. This CDR3 spans 19 amino acids. J lost 3 bases, V lost 4 bases, and 10 bases had no gene match. CDR1 is SGHVS, CDR2 FQNEAQ, per germline. CDR3 loop: CASSSSGLAGGLVKNIQYF. The CDR3 bases are TGTGCCAGCAGCTCGTCCGGACTAGCGGGGGGGCTGGTCAAAAACATTCAGTACTTC. Full variable domain (remainder filled in from reference TRBV7-8 and TRBJ2-4): GAGVSQSPRYKVAKRGQDVALRCDPISGHVSLFWYQQALGQGPEFLTYFQNEAQLDKSGLPSDRFFAERPEGSVSTLKIQRTQQEDSAVYLCASSSSGLAGGLVKNIQYFGAGTRLSVL.

This sequence joins TRBV7-3 and TRBJ2-1; 10 nucleotides line up with TRBD2. The trim removed 5 bases at V and 7 bases at J, leaving 11 bases unmatched. Germline V gene sequence: CDR1 SGHTA, CDR2 FQGTGA. The CDR3 spans 16 residues. The CDR3 nucleotides are TGTGCCAGCAGCGACAGCGGGGGGGTTCTCAGGAATGAGCAGTTCTTC. Its protein is CASSDSGGVLRNEQFF.

The V and J genes are TRBV19 and TRBJ2-1; TRBD1 is a possible D gene (6 bases). The CDR3 runs 15 residues. Trimming took 4 bases from V and 1 from J, leaving 11 bases between them. In germline, CDR1 is LNHDA, CDR2 SQIVND (reference sequence). The CDR3: CASSKGTNSYNEQFF. Here the CDR3 DNA reads TGTGCCAGTAGTAAGGGGACAAATTCCTACAATGAGCAGTTCTTC.

The gene calls are TRBV7-9 and TRBJ2-7; TRBD2 agrees at 7 bases. The CDR3 extends over 12 amino acids. CDR1 is SEHNR and CDR2 is FQNEAQ in the germline V gene (reference sequence). The trim removed 6 bases at V and 4 bases at J, leaving 3 bases unmatched. The CDR3 is CASRVGGYEQYF. DNA for the CDR3: TGTGCCAGCAGGGTGGGAGGGTACGAGCAGTACTTC.

The chain is built from TRBV4-2 and TRBJ2-7; 11 nucleotides match TRBD1. Per germline, CDR1 LGHNA and CDR2 YNFKEQ. The CDR3 extends over 15 amino acids. Germline trimming cut 1 base from V and 5 bases from J; bases unmatched to any gene: 4. The CDR3 is CASSQGDRGFHEQYF. CDR3 in DNA: TGTGCCAGCAGCCAAGGGGACAGGGGGTTCCACGAGCAGTACTTC.

The chain joins TRBV11-2 to TRBJ2-7, with 8 positions matching TRBD2. The germline CDR1 and CDR2 sequences are SGHAT and FQNNGV. V dropped 6 bases and J dropped 5; count of bases not matched to a gene: 15. This CDR3 region has 16 residues. The DNA of the CDR3 is TGTGCCAGCAGTAGGAGGTTCGGGAGGGGGGACGACGAGCAGTACTTC. Translating gives CASSRRFGRGDDEQYF.

The chain uses TRBV9 and TRBJ2-1; D remains ambiguous. Germline lookup yields CDR1 SGDLS and CDR2 YYNGEE. Trimming shortened V by 0 bases and J by 7 bases, and 8 bases separated the two germline ends. This CDR3 has 13 residues. The CDR3 spells CASSVDWSNEQFF. CDR3 sequence (DNA): TGTGCCAGCAGCGTAGATTGGAGTAATGAGCAGTTCTTC.

This chain uses TRBV7-6 with TRBJ1-2, with a weak D call TRBD1 (5 bases). CDR1 and CDR2 from the germline V gene are SGHVS and FNYEAQ. Deletions cut 4 bases from V and 4 bases from J, with 13 bases between. This CDR3 region has 14 residues. CDR3 in amino acids: CASSSSGTSYGYTF. The CDR3 nucleotides are TGTGCCAGCAGCTCTAGCGGGACGAGCTATGGCTACACCTTC.